Listed here are 8 T cell receptor beta chains from one sample, sequenced in a study of cytotoxic CD8 clonotypes in ibrutinib-treated CLL. Here immunoSEQ multiplex PCR was the method, and the copy in TCRdb shows in-frame clones only, minus some. The sample consists of under 200,000 clones, more than 75% of them appearing once. Sample: PBMCs, taken after 12 months of ibrutinib treatment. The receptors stem from a human donor with chronic lymphocytic leukemia.

V gene TRBV7-9 combines with J gene TRBJ2-1; D assignment may be TRBD1 or TRBD2 (5 bases each). The ends were cut back, 3 bases at V and 4 bases at J, with 16 bases in the middle. The CDR3 is made up of 16 amino acids. The germline gives CDR1 SEHNR, CDR2 FQNEAQ (reference sequence). CDR3: CASSFLGVGAYNEQFF. DNA of the CDR3: TGTGCCAGCAGCTTTCTGGGTGTCGGGGCATACAATGAGCAGTTCTTC.

This sequence joins TRBV5-5 and TRBJ1-2, with TRBD1 as a possible D gene (5 bases). Trimming took 0 bases from V and 2 from J, leaving 5 bases between them. Germline-derived CDR1 and CDR2 are SGHKS and YYEKEE (reference sequence). The CDR3 is 13 residues long. The CDR3 loop reads CASSLDRNYGYTF. The CDR3 nucleotides are TGTGCCAGCAGCTTGGACAGGAACTATGGCTACACCTTC.

The J gene is TRBJ2-7, the V gene TRBV25-1, with 14 positions matching TRBD2. The CDR3 spans 17 residues. CDR1 and CDR2 from the germline V gene are MGHDK and SYGVNS. The junction had 3 bases not matched to a gene; V was cut back by 1 base and J by 1 base. CDR3 DNA sequence: TGTGCCAGCAGTGAATCTGGACTAGCGGGGGGATCCTACGAGCAGTACTTC. The encoded protein is CASSESGLAGGSYEQYF.

This chain joins TRBV4-3 and TRBJ2-1; 7 positions agree with TRBD2. The CDR3 has 15 amino acids. With 2 bases clipped from V and 4 bases from J, the junction kept 5 bases outside the gene matches. In germline, CDR1 is LGHNA, CDR2 YSLEER. The CDR3 protein is CASSQSGGSYNEQFF. The CDR3 DNA is TGCGCCAGCAGCCAATCCGGCGGGAGTTACAATGAGCAGTTCTTC.

The CDR3 region is CASSQDSYGANVLTF. In nucleotides, the CDR3 is TGTGCCAGCAGTCAAGATTCGTATGGGGCCAACGTCCTGACTTTC. This chain uses TRBV2 with TRBJ2-6; D is ambiguous. V lost 5 bases and J lost 3, with 11 bases in between. CDR1 is SNHLY and CDR2 is FYNNEI in the germline V gene. The CDR3 length is 15 residues. The full variable domain, with the rest looked up from reference TRBV2 and TRBJ2-6, is EPEVTQTPSHQVTQMGQEVILRCVPISNHLYFYWYRQILGQKVEFLVSFYNNEISEKSEIFDDQFSVERPDGSNFTLKIRSTKLEDSAMYFCASSQDSYGANVLTFGAGSRLTVL.

The chain employs TRBV7-2 and TRBJ2-7, with D perhaps TRBD1 (6 bases). Germline V gene sequence: CDR1 SGHTA, CDR2 FQGNSA. This CDR3 has 14 residues. V was pared by 4 bases and J by 6 bases, with 16 bases between. The CDR3 DNA is TGTGCCAGCAGCTCGGGACAAACGGGTCTCGAGCAGTACTTC. Translation: CASSSGQTGLEQYF.

This clone was seen more than once but under ten times. This sequence joins TRBV4-1 and TRBJ2-7; TRBD1 is a possible D gene (6 bases). Germline CDR1 is MGHRA and CDR2 is YSYEKL. V lost 4 bases to trimming and J lost 2 bases, with 15 bases between them. This CDR3 spans 15 amino acids. DNA for the CDR3: TGCGCCAGCAGCCGAGCTGACAGGTCCACCTACGAGCAGTACTTC. This sequence encodes CASSRADRSTYEQYF.

The chain links TRBV6-1 to TRBJ1-6; the D gene is possibly TRBD1 (6 bases). CDR1 is MNHNS and CDR2 is SASEGT in the germline V gene. With 0 bases removed from V and 0 bases from J, the gap between germline ends came to 9 bases. The CDR3 has 17 residues. The CDR3 DNA reads TGTGCCAGCAGTGAAGCAACAGGGAGCTCCTATAATTCACCCCTCCACTTT. This translates into CASSEATGSSYNSPLHF.